Given below is one TCR beta chain in context. This sample is part of a study of cytomegalovirus exposure and HLA in healthy donors. In the PCR, 60 Vbeta and 13 Jbeta primers were used. The repertoire was sequenced with immunoSEQ multiplex PCR; TCRdb's copy has only in-frame clones and lacks some. The table records over 85,000 clones, over 60% of them present only once. Looked up from germline, CDR1 is SEHNR and CDR2 is FQNEAQ (reference sequence). The CDR3 covers 14 residues. With V trimmed by 4 bases and J by 8 bases, 6 bases remained unmatched. Each donor's status was that of a healthy bone marrow donor. Donors were ostensibly healthy at sampling, although undocumented immune exposures were probable.

The gene calls are TRBV7-9 and TRBJ2-1; the match to TRBD2 covers 9 bases. The receptor comes from a female donor in good health and CMV-seronegative. Sequencing was performed on PBMCs. CDR3 protein: CASSSSGTFYEQFF. The CDR3 DNA follows: TGTGCCAGCAGCTCTAGCGGGACGTTCTATGAGCAGTTCTTC.